This entry lists 31 T cell receptor beta chains sequenced from one sample in a study of T cell responses to AZD1222 COVID-19 vaccine. Repertoires were generated with immunoSEQ multiplex PCR, while TCRdb's copy carries only in-frame clones and drops some. Here the sample spans about 120,000 clones, approximately 87% being singletons. This specimen consisted of peripheral blood, obtained on day 0 of AZD1222 vaccination. All receptors come from an adult in good health.

The rearrangement uses TRBV27 and TRBJ2-2; possible D gene TRBD1, 6 bases. Germline CDR1 reads MNHEY; CDR2 reads SMNVEV (reference sequence). Trimming cost V 7 bases and J 5 bases, with 17 bases left between them. This CDR3 has 15 amino acids. The CDR3 here is CASKGPGARTGELFF. Here the CDR3 DNA reads TGTGCCAGCAAGGGACCAGGGGCGCGAACCGGGGAGCTGTTTTTT.

The chain combines TRBV27 with TRBJ2-7; 7 bases agree with TRBD2. Germline trimming cut 4 bases from V and 3 bases from J; bases unmatched to any gene: 9. The CDR3 length is 15 residues. CDR1 is MNHEY and CDR2 is SMNVEV in the germline V gene (reference sequence). CDR3 nucleotide sequence: TGTGCCAGCAGTTCAGGACTAGACCACCTCTACGAGCAGTACTTC. Encoded protein: CASSSGLDHLYEQYF.

This chain links TRBV28 with TRBJ1-2, with D maybe TRBD1 (6 bases). Trimming stripped 7 bases from V and 7 bases from J, with 16 bases between. Germline CDR1 and CDR2: MDHEN and SYDVKM. This CDR3 is built from 13 residues. The CDR3 DNA follows: TGTGCCAGCACCCTCCCGGGGGCAGGTGGCTACACCTTC. Protein: CASTLPGAGGYTF.

This sequence joins TRBV12-3 or TRBV12-4 and TRBJ2-1; no definite D call. The V end lost 6 bases, the J end lost 9 bases, and 12 bases lay between the germline ends. The CDR3 contains 12 residues. The DNA of the CDR3 is TGTGCCAGCAGGGGGTGGTTGGGTGAGCAGTTCTTC. It specifies CASRGWLGEQFF.

The genes are TRBV11-3 and TRBJ2-2; D unresolved. The V end lost 3 bases, the J end lost 5 bases, and 4 bases lay between the germline ends. CDR1 is SGHNT and CDR2 is YENEEA in the germline V gene. This CDR3 has 12 amino acids. The CDR3, as DNA: TGTGCCAGCAGCTTTGGTACCGGGGAGCTGTTTTTT. It encodes CASSFGTGELFF.

The chain uses TRBV2 and TRBJ1-1; 7 nucleotides line up with TRBD1. This CDR3 region has 17 residues. V lost 6 bases to trimming and J lost 4 bases; unmatched junction nucleotides: 17. Germline V gene lookup returns CDR1 SNHLY and CDR2 FYNNEI. CDR3 DNA sequence: TGTGCCAGCAGCGACATGCCGGGACAGCGGTTGAGCACTGAAGCTTTCTTT. Residues: CASSDMPGQRLSTEAFF.

The chain employs TRBV5-4 and TRBJ2-2; the match to TRBD2 covers 14 bases. This CDR3 is 17 amino acids long. CDR1 is SGHNT and CDR2 is YYREEE in the germline V gene (reference sequence). Unmatched junction bases numbered 6, after V lost 3 bases and J lost 5 bases. Here the CDR3 DNA reads TGTGCCAGCAGCTGGGGGACTAGCGGGGGCCCGACCGGGGAGCTGTTTTTT. This translates into CASSWGTSGGPTGELFF.

The chain couples TRBV4-1 to TRBJ1-1, with 8 bases aligning to TRBD1. Trimming took 4 bases from V and 7 from J; bases not matched to a gene: 5. CDR3 length: 13 amino acids. The germline gives CDR1 MGHRA, CDR2 YSYEKL. This CDR3 reads CASSRTGIDEAFF. In DNA, the CDR3 is TGCGCCAGCAGCCGGACAGGGATAGATGAAGCTTTCTTT.

The chain carries TRBV3-1 (or the pseudogene TRBV3-2) and TRBJ2-5, with a possible D match to TRBD2 (6 bases). V was clipped by 4 bases and J by 2 bases, with 17 bases between them. The CDR3 runs to 16 residues. The germline CDR1 and CDR2 sequences are LGHDT and YNNKEL (reference sequence). The DNA of the CDR3 is TGTGCCAGCAGCCGAGGGTCTCCGGGACTGCAAGAGACCCAGTACTTC. Translating gives CASSRGSPGLQETQYF.

The chain links TRBV6-5 to TRBJ1-1; D unresolved. CDR3 length: 13 residues. V dropped 4 bases and J dropped 1 base, with 7 bases sitting between them. From germline, CDR1 is MNHEY and CDR2 SVGAGI. The CDR3 DNA sequence: TGTGCCAGCAGTTTTACCAAGAACACTGAAGCTTTCTTT. Its protein product is CASSFTKNTEAFF.

This clone was counted a single time. The CDR3 nucleotides are TGTGCCAGCAGTGAACAGTACAATGAGCAGTTCTTC. It specifies CASSEQYNEQFF. J is TRBJ2-1 and V is TRBV28; D is uncertain. The V end was cut by 5 bases, the J end by 4 bases, with 6 bases between. From germline, CDR1 is MDHEN and CDR2 SYDVKM. This CDR3 comprises 12 residues.

This clone showed up just a few times. The chain links TRBV11-3 to TRBJ2-1; D not certain. From germline, CDR1 is SGHNT and CDR2 YENEEA. V lost 3 bases, J lost 7 bases, and 4 bases lay in between. CDR3 size: 11 residues. CDR3 protein: CASSLENEQFF. CDR3 in DNA: TGTGCCAGCAGCTTGGAGAATGAGCAGTTCTTC.

The count of this clone is one. CDR3 in DNA: TGTGCCAGCAGCGTAGCTGGGACCCGCACCGGGGAGCTGTTTTTT. This codes for CASSVAGTRTGELFF. The chain carries TRBV9 and TRBJ2-2; D may be TRBD1 or TRBD2 (5 bases each). Trimming stripped 0 bases from V and 4 bases from J, with 10 bases between. Germline V gene lookup returns CDR1 SGDLS and CDR2 YYNGEE. This CDR3 comprises 15 residues.

The chain uses TRBV29-1 and TRBJ1-4; tentative D call: TRBD1 (6 bases). Germline V gene lookup returns CDR1 SQVTM and CDR2 ANQGSEA. The CDR3 is 15 amino acids. Trimming cost V 1 base and J 6 bases, with 15 bases left between them. The CDR3 protein is CSVEVPEGHHEKLFF. Written as DNA, the CDR3 is TGCAGCGTTGAAGTTCCCGAGGGACATCATGAAAAACTGTTTTTT.

The J gene is TRBJ2-5, the V gene TRBV9; the D is unclear. The V end lost 4 bases, the J end lost 2 bases, and 12 bases lay between the germline ends. Germline CDR1 reads SGDLS; CDR2 reads YYNGEE. The CDR3 is 14 amino acids. CDR3 region: CASSPRTAQETQYF. CDR3 coding DNA: TGTGCCAGCAGCCCCCGGACGGCACAAGAGACCCAGTACTTC.

The chain has TRBV30 and TRBJ2-7, with D perhaps TRBD1 (5 bases). V was cut by 2 bases and J by 6 bases, with 17 bases left in between. The V gene's germline CDR1 is GTSNPN and CDR2 SVGIG (reference sequence). The CDR3 extends over 14 amino acids. Written as DNA, the CDR3 is TGTGCCTGGAGTACACGGGCCCAAACAGGCGAGCAGTACTTC. As protein: CAWSTRAQTGEQYF.

This chain uses TRBV2 with TRBJ2-2, with 9 bases identical to TRBD1. The CDR3 contains 13 residues. CDR1 is SNHLY and CDR2 is FYNNEI in the germline V gene. The V segment lost 8 bases and the J segment 3 bases; nucleotides outside the gene matches: 1. The CDR3 protein is CASWTGDTGELFF. CDR3 bases: TGTGCCAGCTGGACAGGGGACACCGGGGAGCTGTTTTTT.

The chain links TRBV6-5 to TRBJ1-1; tentative D call: TRBD1 (5 bases). The CDR3 loop spans 15 amino acids. The V and J ends lost 2 bases and 0 bases respectively, with 10 bases between them. Germline CDR1 and CDR2: MNHEY and SVGAGI. The CDR3, as DNA: TGTGCCAGCAGTTACGGGGCCAGTCTGAACACTGAAGCTTTCTTT. The encoded protein is CASSYGASLNTEAFF.

The chain couples TRBV10-1 to TRBJ2-3; 8 nucleotides align to TRBD1. Looked up from germline, CDR1 is WNHNN and CDR2 is SYGVQD (reference sequence). With V trimmed by 2 bases and J by 6 bases, 7 bases remained unmatched. The CDR3 length is 15 residues. The CDR3 coding sequence is TGCGCCAGCAGTGAGCCCGACAGGGGAGAGGATACGCAGTATTTT. This translates into CASSEPDRGEDTQYF.

This chain joins TRBV5-8 and TRBJ1-6, with 9 bases aligning to TRBD1. The germline V gene encodes CDR1 SGHTS and CDR2 YDEGEE. The CDR3 covers 15 residues. V lost 3 bases and J lost 5; bases outside the gene matches: 3. CDR3 amino acids: CASSWGDRDNSPLHF. In DNA, the CDR3 is TGTGCCAGCAGCTGGGGGGACAGGGATAATTCACCCCTCCACTTT.

V usage is TRBV30 and J usage is TRBJ2-3, with 8 bases aligning to TRBD2. The CDR3 runs 15 residues. V gave up 7 bases and J gave up 8 bases; unmatched junction bases: 17. From germline, CDR1 is GTSNPN and CDR2 SVGIG (reference sequence). Here the CDR3 reads CASNPQAGGFATQYF. In DNA form, the CDR3 reads TGTGCCTCAAATCCCCAGGCGGGAGGATTCGCTACGCAGTATTTT. The full variable domain, rest sourced from reference TRBV30 and TRBJ2-3, is SQTIHQWPATLVQPVGSPLSLECTVEGTSNPNLYWYRQAAGRGLQLLFYSVGIGQISSEVPQNLSASRPQDRQFILSSKKLLLSDSGFYLCASNPQAGGFATQYFGPGTRLTVL.

This CDR3 is CASSADRGLETQYF. The DNA of the CDR3 is TGTGCCAGCAGCGCTGACAGGGGGCTGGAGACCCAGTACTTC. This rearrangement joins TRBV5-4 to TRBJ2-5; 10 bases fit TRBD1. Per germline, CDR1 SGHNT and CDR2 YYREEE (reference sequence). The V and J ends lost 4 bases and 5 bases, in that order; junction bases with no gene match: 5. The CDR3 runs to 14 residues.

The chain combines TRBV27 with TRBJ2-1; 10 positions agree with TRBD1. J lost 5 bases, V lost 6 bases, and 4 bases had no gene match. The CDR3 consists of 14 residues. Germline V CDR1 and CDR2: MNHEY, SMNVEV (reference sequence). The CDR3 region has the DNA TGTGCCAGCAGGGAGACAGGGGGCAACAATGAGCAGTTCTTC. Protein: CASRETGGNNEQFF.

This clone has more than one count but fewer than ten. The chain has TRBV27 and TRBJ1-1; no clear D gene. V gave up 6 bases and J gave up 10 bases, with 15 bases separating them. CDR1 and CDR2 (germline): MNHEY, SMNVEV (reference sequence). CDR3 length: 12 residues. The DNA of the CDR3 is TGTGCCAGCAGCCTCACCGGGATGGGAGCTTTCTTT. This gives the protein CASSLTGMGAFF.

The chain carries TRBV9 and TRBJ2-2; D is unclear. Germline CDR1 reads SGDLS; CDR2 reads YYNGEE. This CDR3 spans 14 amino acids. Trimming pared 0 bases from V and 1 base from J, leaving 4 bases between. The CDR3 nucleotides read TGTGCCAGCAGCGTAGCCAGGAACACCGGGGAGCTGTTTTTT. Residues: CASSVARNTGELFF.

The chain is built from TRBV4-3 and TRBJ2-7; perhaps TRBD1 as D (5 bases). Germline lookup yields CDR1 LGHNA and CDR2 YSLEER. V dropped 0 bases and J dropped 0 bases, with 9 bases sitting between them. This CDR3 contains 15 residues. For the CDR3, the DNA is TGCGCCAGCAGCCAAGATGCAAGGGGCTCCTACGAGCAGTACTTC. This translates into CASSQDARGSYEQYF.

V usage is TRBV7-8 and J usage is TRBJ1-5; 9 nucleotides agree with TRBD1. Looked up from germline, CDR1 is SGHVS and CDR2 is FQNEAQ. The V segment lost 7 bases and the J segment 0 bases; nucleotides outside the gene matches: 10. CDR3 length: 17 amino acids. CDR3 coding DNA: TGTGCCAGCACCAAGGACAGGGGCTACGATAGCAATCAGCCCCAGCATTTT. Protein sequence: CASTKDRGYDSNQPQHF.

The chain is built from TRBV19 and TRBJ1-4; the D is unclear. The germline V gene encodes CDR1 LNHDA and CDR2 SQIVND (reference sequence). This CDR3 region has 15 residues. Trimming took 4 bases from V and 8 from J, leaving 17 bases between them. The CDR3 coding sequence is TGTGCCAGTAGTACCATTCGGACGGGAGTCGAAAAACTGTTTTTT. Translated: CASSTIRTGVEKLFF.

This sequence joins TRBV7-2 and TRBJ2-7; D gene ambiguous. CDR1 is SGHTA, CDR2 FQGNSA, per germline. There are 13 residues in the CDR3. V was pared by 8 bases and J by 3 bases, with 14 bases between. The CDR3 coding sequence is TGTGCCAGCGGAACAAGGCCCAACTACGAGCAGTACTTC. Its protein product is CASGTRPNYEQYF. The full variable domain, with the rest looked up from reference TRBV7-2 and TRBJ2-7, is GAGVSQSPSNKVTEKGKDVELRCDPISGHTALYWYRQSLGQGLEFLIYFQGNSAPDKSGLPSDRFSAERTGGSVSTLTIQRTQQEDSAVYLCASGTRPNYEQYFGPGTRLTVT.

The chain recombines TRBV4-1 with TRBJ1-5; D gene uncertain. The CDR3 is 16 residues long. Trimming removed 1 base from V and 3 bases from J, with 13 bases in between. In germline, CDR1 is MGHRA, CDR2 YSYEKL. CDR3 residues: CASSQGGGIDNQPQHF. The CDR3 DNA follows: TGCGCCAGCAGCCAAGGGGGTGGAATAGACAATCAGCCCCAGCATTTT.

V is TRBV7-3 and J is TRBJ1-6, with a weak D call TRBD1 (6 bases). This CDR3 is 15 amino acids long. Germline CDR1 reads SGHTA; CDR2 reads FQGTGA. V was clipped by 4 bases and J by 7 bases, with 14 bases between them. CDR3 DNA sequence: TGTGCCAGCAGCTCCGACCCACAGGGAAATTCACCCCTCCACTTT. This sequence encodes CASSSDPQGNSPLHF.